This record concerns one T cell receptor beta chain sequence. In the source study's methods: Nucleated cell counts were estimated from reference gene primer amplification. Generated by immunoSEQ multiplex PCR, the TCRdb table keeps only in-frame clones and is missing some. D and trimming were read from the DNA, whereas the V and J calls and clone size are those reported in that table. The top ten hold approximately 0.7% of the sample, which has approximately 470,000 clones, 87% seen once. The data are from a study of blood T cell repertoires in COVID-19. CDR3 length equals 20 residues. Deletions cut 4 bases from V and 0 bases from J, with 25 bases between. In germline, CDR1 is MNHNS, CDR2 SASEGT.

This TCR came from a woman aged 18 to 35 who had recovered from COVID-19. The sequenced material came from PBMCs or T cells enriched from blood (not recorded which). The chain joins TRBV6-1 to TRBJ1-3, with D perhaps matching TRBD1 (6 bases). The CDR3 loop is CASSGLFQGQNFDSGNTIYF. The CDR3 coding sequence is TGTGCCAGCAGTGGGCTTTTTCAAGGACAGAATTTTGACTCTGGAAACACCATATATTTT.